A selection of T cell receptor beta chains follows, all from one sample in a study of regulatory T cells in long-lasting Graves disease. TCRdb reanalysed the multiplex PCR reads using MiXCR and keeps one entry per CDR3 protein. The sample has around 470,000 distinct CDR3 sequences, 14% seen once; the top ten hold approximately 15%. These data were likewise used in another study, on T cells in Graves' hyperthyroidism and ophthalmopathy.

The input for sequencing was peripheral blood mononuclear cells (PBMCs), taken at new diagnosis, from a patient treated with antithyroid drugs. The receptors shown here come from a woman between 45 and 65 years old with Graves disease. CDR3s include the opening cysteine and the closing phenylalanine or tryptophan. The D gene is left open where the match is weak. The listing skips clone size in some rows; elsewhere it reads once, few, many or a size class.

D	V	J	size	CDR3	DNA
TRBD1	TRBV10-2	TRBJ1-1	few	CASNEGAGSTEAFF	TGCGCCAGCAATGAGGGGGCGGGTAGCACTGAAGCTTTCTTT
NA	TRBV13	TRBJ2-7	NA	CASSFKNQGYEQYF	TGTGCCAGCAGCTTTAAAAACCAGGGGTACGAGCAGTACTTC
TRBD2	TRBV5-1	TRBJ2-1	many	CASSSGTSGIEQFF	TGCGCCAGCAGCTCCGGGACTAGCGGGATTGAGCAGTTCTTC
TRBD1	TRBV30	TRBJ2-7	many	CAWSGQVDLYEQYF	TGTGCCTGGAGCGGACAGGTTGATCTCTACGAGCAGTACTTC
NA	TRBV7-9	TRBJ1-2	once	CASSLAFAGRDGYTF	TGTGCCAGCAGCTTAGCGTTTGCAGGGAGAGATGGCTACACCTTC
TRBD1	TRBV12-3/TRBV12-4	TRBJ2-7	NA	CASSPRDRATYEQYF	TGTGCCAGCAGTCCTCGGGACAGAGCTACCTACGAGCAGTACTTC
NA	TRBV28	TRBJ1-1	NA	CASRPTGNEAFF	TGTGCCAGCAGGCCCACAGGGAATGAAGCTTTCTTT
NA	TRBV3-1	TRBJ2-3	many	CASSQALGYRTDTQYF	TGTGCCAGCAGCCAGGCCCTAGGATATCGCACAGATACGCAGTATTTT
TRBD2	TRBV27	TRBJ2-7	many	CASSFGPSGTYEQYF	TGTGCCAGCAGTTTCGGCCCTAGCGGGACATACGAGCAGTACTTC
NA	TRBV20-1	TRBJ1-2	NA	CSANGYTF	TGCAGTGCAAATGGCTACACCTTC
NA	TRBV5-1	TRBJ2-1	many	CASTLSRHDNEQFF	TGCGCCAGCACTCTCTCTCGGCACGACAATGAGCAGTTCTTC
TRBD2	TRBV20-1	TRBJ2-7	NA	CSARDRTSGRSVIF	TGCAGTGCTAGAGATCGGACTAGCGGGAGAAGTGTGATTTTC
NA	TRBV5-6	TRBJ2-3	many	CASSLLLGFSTDTQYF	TGTGCCAGCAGCTTGTTGTTAGGTTTTAGCACAGATACGCAGTATTTT
NA	TRBV3-1	TRBJ2-4	many	CASSYQGGFQYF	TGTGCCAGCAGCTACCAGGGCGGCTTCCAGTACTTC
TRBD2	TRBV28	TRBJ2-3	many	CASGSGTTSTDTQYF	TGTGCCAGCGGATCCGGGACTACTTCCACAGATACGCAGTATTTT
TRBD1	TRBV12-3/TRBV12-4	TRBJ2-3	few	CASSINAGTGATDTQYF	TGTGCCAGCTCCATAAACGCGGGGACAGGGGCCACAGATACGCAGTATTTT
NA	TRBV28	TRBJ2-1	many	CASSLGAGGRNEQFF	TGTGCCAGCAGCCTCGGGGCCGGGGGGCGGAATGAGCAGTTCTTC
NA	TRBV15	TRBJ2-5	few	CATSRDRRGPQETQYF	TGTGCCACCAGCAGAGATCGTCGGGGGCCCCAAGAGACCCAGTACTTC
TRBD2	TRBV5-1	TRBJ2-1	many	CASRQTSGSNEQFF	TGCGCCAGCAGGCAGACTAGCGGGAGCAATGAGCAGTTCTTC
NA	TRBV20-1	TRBJ2-5	NA	CSASPSAETQYF	TGCAGTGCTAGTCCTAGTGCGGAGACCCAGTACTTC
TRBD2	TRBV6-1	TRBJ2-7	many	CASSKGLAEGYEQYF	TGTGCCAGCAGTAAGGGACTAGCTGAGGGCTACGAGCAGTACTTC
NA	TRBV5-1	TRBJ2-3	many	CASRDGLPSDTQYF	TGCGCCAGCAGAGATGGACTTCCCTCAGATACGCAGTATTTT
TRBD1	TRBV4-1	TRBJ2-2	few	CASSPTLQGASTGELFF	TGCGCCAGCAGCCCCACCCTACAGGGGGCGTCCACCGGGGAGCTGTTTTTT
TRBD1	TRBV27	TRBJ2-4	many	CASSLDPRDSLNIQYF	TGTGCCAGCAGTTTAGACCCTCGGGACAGCCTAAACATTCAGTACTTC
TRBD1	TRBV30	TRBJ1-1	many	CAWDRGMNTEAFF	TGTGCCTGGGACAGGGGGATGAACACTGAAGCTTTCTTT
TRBD1	TRBV7-2	TRBJ1-1	many	CASSIRDRGPNTEAFF	TGTGCCAGCAGCATAAGGGACAGGGGGCCGAACACTGAAGCTTTCTTT
NA	TRBV2	TRBJ2-7	many	CASASQSSYEQYF	TGTGCCAGCGCCTCCCAAAGCTCCTACGAGCAGTACTTC
NA	TRBV27	TRBJ2-7	few	CACLPAGQGRLYEQYF	TGTGCCTGCTTACCGGCCGGTCAGGGGCGACTCTACGAGCAGTACTTC
TRBD1	TRBV6-1	TRBJ1-5	many	CASSDRGQAFNQPQHF	TGTGCCAGCAGTGACAGGGGACAGGCGTTCAATCAGCCCCAGCATTTT
TRBD1	TRBV27	TRBJ1-2	many	CASSSSGGRGYTF	TGTGCCAGCAGTTCCTCAGGGGGCCGTGGCTACACCTTC
TRBD1	TRBV7-8	TRBJ1-4	few	CASSLAPGGRNEKLFF	TGTGCCAGCAGCTTAGCCCCAGGGGGCCGGAATGAAAAACTGTTTTTT
TRBD2	TRBV6-2/TRBV6-3	TRBJ2-7	few	CASREGLASYEQYF	TGTGCCAGCAGGGAAGGACTAGCCTCCTACGAGCAGTACTTC
NA	TRBV28	TRBJ1-5	many	CASKEFLSNQPQHF	TGTGCCAGCAAGGAGTTTCTTAGCAATCAGCCCCAGCATTTT
NA	TRBV2	TRBJ2-3	many	CASALVWDTQYF	TGTGCCAGCGCCCTTGTTTGGGATACGCAGTATTTT
NA	TRBV9	TRBJ2-3	many	CASSVERQDTTDTQYF	TGTGCCAGCAGCGTCGAGAGGCAGGACACCACAGATACGCAGTATTTT
NA	TRBV29-1	TRBJ2-5	NA	CSVVGRFQETQYF	TGCAGCGTTGTCGGCAGATTCCAAGAGACCCAGTACTTC
NA	TRBV7-2	TRBJ1-2	NA	CASSLDGGLGGYTF	TGTGCCAGCAGCTTAGATGGAGGGCTTGGTGGCTACACCTTC
TRBD1	TRBV5-6	TRBJ1-4	NA	CASSWGTANEKLFF	TGTGCCAGCAGCTGGGGGACAGCTAACGAAAAACTGTTTTTT
TRBD1	TRBV14	TRBJ1-2	few	CASSLGQGTRYTF	TGTGCCAGCAGCTTGGGACAGGGCACGCGCTACACCTTC
TRBD2	TRBV5-1	TRBJ2-7	many	CASSLYKRELNSYEQYF	TGCGCCAGCAGCTTGTATAAGCGGGAGCTTAACTCCTACGAGCAGTACTTC
TRBD1	TRBV7-3	TRBJ2-2	NA	CASREQGSTGELFF	TGTGCCAGCAGGGAACAGGGGTCCACCGGGGAGCTGTTTTTT
TRBD1	TRBV12-3/TRBV12-4	TRBJ2-7	many	CASSQSGTGNYEQYF	TGTGCCAGCAGTCAATCCGGGACAGGAAACTACGAGCAGTACTTC
TRBD2	TRBV29-1	TRBJ2-3	many	CSVTSGIGTDTQYF	TGCAGCGTCACAAGCGGGATCGGCACAGATACGCAGTATTTT
TRBD1	TRBV9	TRBJ2-6	NA	CASSPSPGTGGAGANVLTF	TGTGCCAGCAGCCCCTCCCCCGGGACAGGGGGCGCCGGGGCCAACGTCCTGACTTTC
NA	TRBV5-1	TRBJ2-7	NA	CASSHDGGAYEQYF	TGCGCCAGCAGCCACGACGGAGGGGCCTACGAGCAGTACTTC
NA	TRBV27	TRBJ2-5	many	CASSTSSAVGETQYF	TGTGCCAGCAGTACCTCTAGCGCGGTAGGAGAGACCCAGTACTTC
NA	TRBV4-1	TRBJ2-7	few	CASSQVRQQGNSYEQYF	TGCGCCAGCAGCCAAGTGAGGCAGCAGGGGAACTCCTACGAGCAGTACTTC
NA	TRBV4-2	TRBJ1-1	NA	CASSQVFRAEAFF	TGTGCCAGCAGCCAAGTCTTCAGGGCTGAAGCTTTCTTT
TRBD2	TRBV7-3	TRBJ2-3	few	CASSLALAGGFDTQYF	TGTGCCAGCAGCCTTGCGCTAGCGGGAGGGTTTGATACGCAGTATTTT
NA	TRBV9	TRBJ1-2	many	CASSVARGSYGYTF	TGTGCCAGCAGCGTAGCGAGGGGCAGCTATGGCTACACCTTC
NA	TRBV13	TRBJ1-4	NA	CASSLGDKGPGEKLFF	TGTGCCAGCAGCTTAGGGGACAAGGGCCCTGGCGAAAAACTGTTTTTT
TRBD1	TRBV5-5	TRBJ1-2	few	CASSWTGYGYTF	TGTGCCAGCAGCTGGACAGGGTATGGCTACACCTTC
NA	TRBV7-9	TRBJ2-2	NA	CASSLLGTRELFF	TGTGCCAGCAGCTTATTGGGCACTAGGGAGCTGTTTTTT